The entry below gives a single T cell receptor (beta chain) sequence along with its context. Antigen: not known. The sample originates from a study of T cell responses to AZD1222 COVID-19 vaccine. Study information: Pooled in the analysis were second doses at about 4 or about 12 weeks.

Repertoires were generated with immunoSEQ multiplex PCR, while TCRdb's copy carries only in-frame clones and drops some. The sample lists 150,000 or so clones, approximately 90% seen once, with less than 9% in the top ten. Broader study findings: Spike-wide coverage was observed for vaccine-associated CD4 TCRs, with dominant responses at 160-218 and 743-854. Repertoires were obtained solely post-peak T cell response.

The junction had 5 bases not matched to a gene; V was cut back by 6 bases and J by 6 bases. The CDR3 contains 15 residues. Germline CDR1 and CDR2: SNHLY and FYNNEI. The chain has TRBV2 and TRBJ2-1; 13 bases map to TRBD2. The sequences come from peripheral blood, collected on day 0 of AZD1222 vaccination. This TCR was sampled from an adult in good health. The CDR3 is CASRSTSGGLNEQFF. The CDR3 nucleotides read TGTGCCAGCAGGTCGACTAGCGGGGGGCTCAATGAGCAGTTCTTC.